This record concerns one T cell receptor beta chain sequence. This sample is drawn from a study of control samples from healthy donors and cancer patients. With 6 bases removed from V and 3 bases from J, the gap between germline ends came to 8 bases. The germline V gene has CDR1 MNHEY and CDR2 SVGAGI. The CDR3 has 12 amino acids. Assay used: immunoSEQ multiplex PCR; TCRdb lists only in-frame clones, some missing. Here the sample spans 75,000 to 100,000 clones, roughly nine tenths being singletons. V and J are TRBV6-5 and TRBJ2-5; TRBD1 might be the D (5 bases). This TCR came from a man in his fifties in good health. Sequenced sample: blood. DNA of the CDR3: TGTGCCAGCAGCCCAGGGAAAGAGACCCAGTACTTC. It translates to CASSPGKETQYF.